The rows below give T cell receptor beta chains drawn from one sample of a study of shared clonotypes between healthy human individuals. Profiling relied on immunoSEQ multiplex PCR, and the TCRdb table lists in-frame clones only, not all of them. Of a few hundred thousand clones listed, 65% are singletons. What was sequenced was memory CD4+ T cells sorted from blood. These receptors were taken from a man younger than 40 in good health. CDR3s include the opening cysteine and the closing phenylalanine or tryptophan. Each record gives: J gene, D gene, CDR3 length, clone size, V gene, CDR3 DNA, CDR3 protein. The D gene is left open where the match is weak. Clone size is shown for a subset of rows, as once, few, many or a class of expanded clone.

TRBJ1-1,NA,13,NA,TRBV7-3,TGTGCCAGCAGCTCAACAGGGAACGCTGAAGCTTTCTTT,CASSSTGNAEAFF
TRBJ1-1,NA,16,NA,TRBV4-3,TGCGCCAGCAGCCAAGATTATCGGCAGATGAACACTGAAGCTTTCTTT,CASSQDYRQMNTEAFF
TRBJ1-1,NA,13,NA,TRBV7-3,TGTGCCAGCAGCTTACAAACTAACACTGAAGCTTTCTTT,CASSLQTNTEAFF
TRBJ2-1,TRBD1,13,few,TRBV7-8,TGTGCCAGCACCGAGGGACAGTACAATGAGCAGTTCTTC,CASTEGQYNEQFF
TRBJ2-7,NA,14,NA,TRBV6-6,TGTGCCAGCAGACTACAGGGTTCATCCTACGAGCAGTACTTC,CASRLQGSSYEQYF
TRBJ2-3,TRBD1,17,NA,TRBV9,TGTGCCAGCAGCGGCGGGACAGGGGGCGAGTGGTGGGATACGCAGTATTTT,CASSGGTGGEWWDTQYF
TRBJ1-5,NA,13,NA,TRBV19,TGTGCCAGTAGTAATGGGGCCGGTTCCCGCCAGCATTTT,CASSNGAGSRQHF
TRBJ2-3,NA,14,once,TRBV19,TGTGCCAGTGCGATAGGGGGACGCACAGATACGCAGTATTTT,CASAIGGRTDTQYF
TRBJ2-7,NA,12,NA,TRBV28,TGTGCCAGCCAACGGAGCTCCTACGAGCAGTACTTC,CASQRSSYEQYF
TRBJ2-7,TRBD1,15,NA,TRBV28,TGTGCCAGCAGTTTGCCCCAGGGGGCGCGAGTCGAGCAGTACTTC,CASSLPQGARVEQYF
TRBJ2-3,TRBD1,16,NA,TRBV4-1,TGCGCCAGCAGCCAAGATCTGGGGACAGGGGCCTTTACGCAGTATTTT,CASSQDLGTGAFTQYF
TRBJ2-5,NA,13,NA,TRBV14,TGTGCCAGCAGCCAATGGGGTGGGGAGACCCAGTACTTC,CASSQWGGETQYF
TRBJ2-3,NA,15,NA,TRBV19,TGTGCCAGTAGTATTTTGCGGGATCAGGCAGATACGCAGTATTTT,CASSILRDQADTQYF
TRBJ2-6,NA,15,NA,TRBV5-6,TGTGCCAGCAGTCAGGGGACAACCGGTGCCAACGTCCTGACTTTC,CASSQGTTGANVLTF
TRBJ2-5,TRBD2,14,NA,TRBV2,TGTGCCAGCAGTGAAAAAGCGGGACAAGAGACCCAGTACTTC,CASSEKAGQETQYF
TRBJ2-3,TRBD1,16,once,TRBV5-1,TGCGCCAGCAGCTTGGCGGACAGGGGAGGAGGAGATACGCAGTATTTT,CASSLADRGGGDTQYF
TRBJ1-5,NA,13,NA,TRBV6-5,TGTGCCAGCACCCCAGACAGAAATCAGCCCCAGCATTTT,CASTPDRNQPQHF
TRBJ1-1,NA,15,once,TRBV2,TGTGCCAGCACCCCAACCCCCATTTTGGCCACTGAAGCTTTCTTT,CASTPTPILATEAFF
TRBJ2-2,NA,16,once,TRBV2,TGTGCCAGCAGTGATCAGGGGATTAGGAACACCGGGGAGCTGTTTTTT,CASSDQGIRNTGELFF
TRBJ2-3,NA,14,NA,TRBV2,TGTGCCAGCAAACGTGAGGGGGCGGGGGATACGCAGTATTTT,CASKREGAGDTQYF
TRBJ2-3,NA,15,few,TRBV5-1,TGCGCCAGCAGCTCCCAGGGGCATTTCACAGATACGCAGTATTTT,CASSSQGHFTDTQYF
TRBJ2-7,NA,13,NA,TRBV27,TGTGCCAGCAGCCTCAATGGACACAGCGAGCAGTACTTC,CASSLNGHSEQYF
TRBJ2-5,NA,11,NA,TRBV2,TGTGCCAGCTTATTCCAAGAGACCCAGTACTTC,CASLFQETQYF
TRBJ2-1,NA,14,NA,TRBV5-1,TGCGCCAGCAGCTTGGGGACGGCCTACAATGAGCAGTTCTTC,CASSLGTAYNEQFF
TRBJ2-1,TRBD2,17,NA,TRBV9,TGTGCCAGCAGCGTAGCCTCAAGCGGGAGTATCAGACATGAGCAGTTCTTC,CASSVASSGSIRHEQFF
TRBJ2-1,NA,15,NA,TRBV5-4,TGTGCCAGCCACTGGATGGGGTTGGGGAGTTATGAGCAGTTCTTC,CASHWMGLGSYEQFF
TRBJ2-7,NA,14,NA,TRBV9,TGTGCCAGCAGCGTAGATGCTAGCGATTACGAGCAGTACTTC,CASSVDASDYEQYF
TRBJ2-7,TRBD1,14,NA,TRBV7-8,TGTGCCAGCAGCTTGGTGGACAGGGACCGCGAGCAGTACTTC,CASSLVDRDREQYF
TRBJ2-7,TRBD2,15,NA,TRBV13,TGTGCCAGCAGCCCAAGGAGCGGGGGATTCTACGAGCAGTACTTC,CASSPRSGGFYEQYF
TRBJ1-3,NA,15,NA,TRBV5-1,TGCGCCAGCAGCTTCGGGGCGAGCTCTGGAAACACCATATATTTT,CASSFGASSGNTIYF
TRBJ2-2,TRBD1,14,few,TRBV28,TGTGCCAGCGGGACAGGGGGAGACACCGGGGAGCTGTTTTTT,CASGTGGDTGELFF
TRBJ2-1,TRBD2,14,NA,TRBV27,TGTGCCAGCAGTTTATTTGGACTAGACGATGAGCAGTTCTTC,CASSLFGLDDEQFF
TRBJ2-2,TRBD2,18,NA,TRBV7-6,TGTGCCAGCAGCTTAGCCCCCGGGACTAGCGAGAACACCGGGGAGCTGTTTTTT,CASSLAPGTSENTGELFF
TRBJ2-1,NA,15,NA,TRBV5-4,TGTGCCAGCAGCTTGACCGGGGACTCCTACAATGAGCAGTTCTTC,CASSLTGDSYNEQFF
TRBJ2-7,NA,14,few,TRBV7-7,TGTGCCAGCAGTTTGGGACCGGGGGACTACGAGCAGTACTTC,CASSLGPGDYEQYF
TRBJ1-3,NA,13,NA,TRBV10-3,TGTGCCATCAGTGAGCCTAAAATGTCCACCATATATTTT,CAISEPKMSTIYF
TRBJ1-3,NA,13,once,TRBV7-2,TGTGCCAGCAGTTTCCGGGGAGGAAACACCATATATTTT,CASSFRGGNTIYF
TRBJ1-5,NA,13,NA,TRBV14,TGTGCCAGCAGCCTTTCAGGGTTGCAGCCCGAGCATTTT,CASSLSGLQPEHF
TRBJ2-7,TRBD1,18,NA,TRBV30,TGTGCCTGGAGGGGACAGGGGGCATTGGGGGGTTCTCTTTGCGAGCAGTACTTC,CAWRGQGALGGSLCEQYF
TRBJ2-3,TRBD2,13,NA,TRBV7-3,TGTGCCAGCAGCTGGGGGGGTACAGATACGCAGTATTTT,CASSWGGTDTQYF
TRBJ2-3,NA,12,NA,TRBV30,TGTGCCTCATGGGCAGGGTCAGATACGCAGTATTTT,CASWAGSDTQYF
TRBJ2-5,NA,14,NA,TRBV11-3,TGTGCCAGCAGTCGCGGGCCAGGGACAGAGACCCAGTACTTC,CASSRGPGTETQYF
TRBJ1-5,NA,13,NA,TRBV25-1,TGTGCCAGCGGGGGGGTTGGCAATCAGCCCCAGCATTTT,CASGGVGNQPQHF
TRBJ2-7,TRBD1,14,NA,TRBV7-2,TGTGCCAGCAGCCCCCGACAGGGCTCCTACGAGCAGTACTTC,CASSPRQGSYEQYF
TRBJ2-2,NA,15,few,TRBV4-3,TGCGCCAGCAGCCAAGATTACGGGGGCCTCGGGGAGCTGTTTTTT,CASSQDYGGLGELFF
TRBJ2-7,NA,14,NA,TRBV6-5,TGTGCCAGCAGTACCACAGGGAGGTCCTACGAGCAGTACTTC,CASSTTGRSYEQYF
TRBJ2-3,NA,15,NA,TRBV11-3,TGTGCCAGCCAACGGGGGCGGTATAGCACAGATACGCAGTATTTT,CASQRGRYSTDTQYF
TRBJ2-7,NA,14,few,TRBV6-1,TGTGCCAGCAGTGGCTCCCGGACAGCCTACGAGCAGTACTTC,CASSGSRTAYEQYF
TRBJ2-3,NA,15,NA,TRBV7-2,TGTGCCAGCAGCTTAGCGCCGTCCCCGGGAGATACGCAGTATTTT,CASSLAPSPGDTQYF
TRBJ1-2,NA,15,once,TRBV5-5,TGTGCCAGCAGCTTTTCCCCGGGTGGGAACTATGGCTACACCTTC,CASSFSPGGNYGYTF
TRBJ2-3,TRBD2,14,NA,TRBV7-3,TGTGCCAGCAGCCTTAGAGCGGGAGAAGGTACGCAGTATTTT,CASSLRAGEGTQYF
TRBJ2-1,NA,12,NA,TRBV27,TGTGCCAGCAGGACGAGCTACAATGAGCAGTTCTTC,CASRTSYNEQFF
TRBJ2-7,TRBD1,13,few,TRBV2,TGTGCCAGCAGAGTGGGGACAGACTACGAGCAGTACTTC,CASRVGTDYEQYF
TRBJ2-1,TRBD1,16,few,TRBV5-1,TGCGCCAGCAGCCGCGGTAACTCAGGGACAGCTAATGAGCAGTTCTTC,CASSRGNSGTANEQFF